The 2 T cell receptor beta chains presented below share a single source sample, sequenced in a study of blood T cells in healthy people across ages. Together with a sample-barcoded 5' primer, a J-beta primer mix was included in a second PCR lasting roughly 7 to 11 cycles. One entry per CDR3 protein, called by TCRdb with MiXCR from the 5' RACE reads. Here the sample spans more than 1 million distinct CDR3 sequences, 45% being singletons. Sequencing was done on a sample of blood. These receptors originate from a woman aged 60-75 years in good health.

This clonotype was observed a handful of times. The V call is TRBV6-6, the J call TRBJ2-5; 9 positions agree with TRBD2. Germline V CDR1 and CDR2: MNHNY, SVGAGI (reference sequence). The CDR3 runs 17 residues. Trimming at V came to 6 bases and at J to 2 bases, leaving 13 bases not matched to a gene. The CDR3 nucleotides are TGTGCCAGCAGCTTTCTCCAGACTAGCGGTACTCAAGAGACCCAGTACTTC. This gives the protein CASSFLQTSGTQETQYF.

This clonotype was picked up many times. This could be a read error, since a much larger clone is one nucleotide away. The rearrangement uses TRBV7-3 and TRBJ2-3, with 7 bases identical to TRBD2. CDR3 length: 14 residues. Germline V gene sequence: CDR1 SGHTA, CDR2 FQGTGA. The V segment lost 5 bases and the J segment 2 bases; nucleotides outside the gene matches: 4. CDR3 protein: CASSGGLPTDTQYF. In DNA form, the CDR3 reads TGTGCCAGCAGCGGGGGACTACCCACAGATACGCAGTATTTT.